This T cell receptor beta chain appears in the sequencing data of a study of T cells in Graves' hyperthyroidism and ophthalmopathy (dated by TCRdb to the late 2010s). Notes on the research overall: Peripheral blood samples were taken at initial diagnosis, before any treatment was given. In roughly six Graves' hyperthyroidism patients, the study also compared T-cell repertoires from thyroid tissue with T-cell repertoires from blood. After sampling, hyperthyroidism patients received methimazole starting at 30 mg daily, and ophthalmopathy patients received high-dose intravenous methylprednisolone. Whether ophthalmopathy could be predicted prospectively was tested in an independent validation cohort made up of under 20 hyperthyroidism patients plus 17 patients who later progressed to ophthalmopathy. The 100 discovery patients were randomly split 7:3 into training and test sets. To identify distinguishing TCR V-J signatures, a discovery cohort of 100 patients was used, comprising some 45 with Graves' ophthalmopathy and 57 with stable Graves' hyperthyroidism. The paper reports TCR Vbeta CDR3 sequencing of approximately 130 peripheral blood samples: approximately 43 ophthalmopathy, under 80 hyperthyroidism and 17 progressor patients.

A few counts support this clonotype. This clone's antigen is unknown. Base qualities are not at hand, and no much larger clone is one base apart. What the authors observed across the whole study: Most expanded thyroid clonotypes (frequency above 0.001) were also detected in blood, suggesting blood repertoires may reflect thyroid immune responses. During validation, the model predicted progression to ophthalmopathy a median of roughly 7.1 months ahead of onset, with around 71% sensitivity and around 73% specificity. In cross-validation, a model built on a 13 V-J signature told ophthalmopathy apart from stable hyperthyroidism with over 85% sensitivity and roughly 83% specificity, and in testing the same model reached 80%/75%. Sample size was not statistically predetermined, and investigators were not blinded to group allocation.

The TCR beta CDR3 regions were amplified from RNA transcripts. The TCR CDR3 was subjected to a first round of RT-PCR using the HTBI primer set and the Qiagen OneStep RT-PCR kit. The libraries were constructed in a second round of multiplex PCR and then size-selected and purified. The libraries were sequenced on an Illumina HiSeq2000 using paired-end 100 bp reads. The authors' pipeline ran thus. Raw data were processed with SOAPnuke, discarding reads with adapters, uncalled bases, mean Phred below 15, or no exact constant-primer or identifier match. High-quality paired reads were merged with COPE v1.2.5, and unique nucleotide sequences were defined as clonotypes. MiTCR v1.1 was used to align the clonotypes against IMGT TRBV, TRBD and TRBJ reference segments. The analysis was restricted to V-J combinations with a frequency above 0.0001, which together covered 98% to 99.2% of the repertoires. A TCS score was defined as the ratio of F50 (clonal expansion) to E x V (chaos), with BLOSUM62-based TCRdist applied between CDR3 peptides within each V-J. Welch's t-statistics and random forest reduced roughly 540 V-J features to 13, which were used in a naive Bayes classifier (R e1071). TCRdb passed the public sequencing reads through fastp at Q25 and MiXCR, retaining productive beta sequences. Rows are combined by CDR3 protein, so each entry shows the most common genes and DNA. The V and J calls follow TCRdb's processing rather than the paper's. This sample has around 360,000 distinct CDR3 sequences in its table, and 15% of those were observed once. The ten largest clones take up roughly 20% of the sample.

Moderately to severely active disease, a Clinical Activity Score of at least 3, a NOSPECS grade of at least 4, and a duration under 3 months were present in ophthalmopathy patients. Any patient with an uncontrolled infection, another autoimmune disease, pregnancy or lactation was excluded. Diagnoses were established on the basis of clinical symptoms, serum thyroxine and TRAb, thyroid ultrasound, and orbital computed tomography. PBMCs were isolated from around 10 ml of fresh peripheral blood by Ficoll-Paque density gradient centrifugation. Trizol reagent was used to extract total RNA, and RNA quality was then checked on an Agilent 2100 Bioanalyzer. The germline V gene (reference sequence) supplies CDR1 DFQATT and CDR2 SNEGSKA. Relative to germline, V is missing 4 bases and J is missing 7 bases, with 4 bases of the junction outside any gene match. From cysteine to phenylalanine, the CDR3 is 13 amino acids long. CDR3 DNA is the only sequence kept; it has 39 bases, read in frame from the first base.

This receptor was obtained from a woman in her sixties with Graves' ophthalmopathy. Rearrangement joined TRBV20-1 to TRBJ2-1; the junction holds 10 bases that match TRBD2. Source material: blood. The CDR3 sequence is CSATPGLANEQFF. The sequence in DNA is TGCAGTGCTACCCCGGGACTAGCGAATGAGCAGTTCTTC.